This TCR beta chain is drawn from a study of T cell responses to AZD1222 COVID-19 vaccine. CDR1 SGHTA and CDR2 FQGTGA come from the germline V gene. The CDR3 sequence is 17 residues long. V was clipped by 5 bases and J by 0 bases; unmatched bases: 4. Sequenced by immunoSEQ multiplex PCR; TCRdb stores in-frame clones only, minus some. The table records about 97,000 clones, around nine tenths of them present only once. The chain links TRBV7-3 to TRBJ2-2, with TRBD2 matching 12 bases. The clonotype comes from an adult in good health. The source material was peripheral blood, sampled on day 0 of AZD1222 vaccination. The CDR3 DNA follows: TGTGCCAGCAGCACCCTAGCGGGAGGGCCGAACACCGGGGAGCTGTTTTTT. Protein: CASSTLAGGPNTGELFF.